This T cell receptor (beta chain) was documented in a study of blood T cell repertoires in COVID-19 (dated by TCRdb to about 2020). Concerning the study at large: Samples covering the acute and convalescent phases of COVID-19 were provided by collaborators in the United States, Italy and Spain. The material from the prospective study consisted of cDNA or gDNA derived from T cells, B-cell-depleted T cells, or PBMCs. The dataset comprised deeply sampled blood TCRbeta repertoires from subjects exposed to, actively infected with, or recovered from COVID-19. The repertoires were released in a freely available public database meant as a resource for research on the immune response to SARS-CoV-2. The samples were drawn from two sources: the first 160 participants of the ongoing ImmuneRACE study, and 1,254 subjects contributed by 6 global collaborators. The sample metadata nearly always contained a de-identified subject ID, COVID-19 status, age in years and sex. HLA class I and class II types, where available, came from metadata supplied by the sample provider rather than from assay-based typing. Paper-wide results and their limitations: The amount of clinical and demographic metadata varied by source and participant and was provided uncurated.

TCRbeta CDR3 regions were amplified from genomic DNA by means of the immunoSEQ Assay, a bias-controlled multiplex PCR. In the original analysis: The number of nucleated cells in each sample was estimated from the amplification of reference gene primers within the assay. To quantify the absolute abundance of each unique TCRbeta CDR3 rearrangement, sequence reads were collapsed and filtered. For each sample, productive Simpson clonality was calculated as the square root of Simpson's diversity index across productive rearrangements. The table was pulled from immuneACCESS by TCRdb, which kept in-frame rearrangements only. Such tables lose some clones; where checked, under half of the loss comes from unresolved V genes, and the rest has no known cause. That table supplies the V and J calls and clone size; D and trimming were determined from the DNA. Counted in this sample were hundreds of thousands of clones; roughly nine tenths of them appeared once. The top ten hold 5.5% to 8% of the sample.

On this clone itself: The antigen this receptor binds is unknown. No base-level quality is on record; no much larger clone is a single base apart.

From cysteine to phenylalanine, the CDR3 is 14 amino acids long. CDR3 DNA only is kept here, 42 bases in frame from base 1. In the germline V gene, CDR1 corresponds to SGHRS and CDR2 to YFSETQ. V ends up 4 bases short and J 6 bases short, with an unmatched junction base count of 8. Another Seattle source contributed samples from volunteer blood donors who had recovered from COVID-19. The collaborating institutions used their own protocols to collect whole blood in K2EDTA tubes. For TCRbeta analysis, collaborators shipped samples in one of three forms: frozen whole blood, isolated PBMCs, or DNA extracted from either of those sample types.

This TCR was sampled from a man aged 55-75 years who had recovered from COVID-19. The rearrangement combines TRBV5-1 with TRBJ2-7, with TRBD1 matching 9 junction bases. Sequencing used peripheral blood. Here is the DNA: TGCGCCAGCAGCCGGGACAGGGAGGTGGGCGAGCAGTACTTC. It encodes CASSRDREVGEQYF.